The rows below give T cell receptor beta chains drawn from one sample of a study of cytotoxic CD8 clonotypes in ibrutinib-treated CLL. The table came from immunoSEQ multiplex PCR; TCRdb's copy has only in-frame clones and leaves some out. Seen here are about 310,000 clones, around four fifths observed once, and the top ten hold roughly 6.3%. Specimen: PBMCs, collected before ibrutinib treatment. The receptor set was obtained from a human donor with chronic lymphocytic leukemia. Both conserved end residues are part of each CDR3. A D gene is named only where the DNA matches it firmly. Where a row states a size, it is once, few, many or the class of an expanded clone; other rows omit it.

j_call: TRBJ2-5; cdr3_length: 14; v_call: TRBV9; clone_size: NA; d_call: NA; cdr3_aa: CASSPLDYQETQYF; cdr3_nt: TGTGCCAGCAGCCCCCTGGATTACCAAGAGACCCAGTACTTC
j_call: TRBJ1-3; cdr3_length: 11; v_call: TRBV5-4; clone_size: NA; d_call: NA; cdr3_aa: CASSSGNTIYF; cdr3_nt: TGTGCCAGCAGTTCTGGAAACACCATATATTTT
j_call: TRBJ2-7; cdr3_length: 17; v_call: TRBV4-1; clone_size: NA; d_call: TRBD2; cdr3_aa: CASSQGGLAGGPHEQYF; cdr3_nt: TGCGCCAGCAGCCAAGGGGGACTAGCGGGGGGCCCCCACGAGCAGTACTTC
j_call: TRBJ1-5; cdr3_length: 18; v_call: TRBV15; clone_size: NA; d_call: NA; cdr3_aa: CATSPELVGRTINQPQHF; cdr3_nt: TGTGCCACCAGTCCAGAGTTAGTTGGGAGAACGATCAATCAGCCCCAGCATTTT
j_call: TRBJ2-7; cdr3_length: 14; v_call: TRBV9; clone_size: NA; d_call: NA; cdr3_aa: CASSVDPASYEQYF; cdr3_nt: TGTGCCAGCAGCGTAGACCCAGCCTCCTACGAGCAGTACTTC
j_call: TRBJ2-7; cdr3_length: 15; v_call: TRBV10-1; clone_size: NA; d_call: NA; cdr3_aa: CASTEGVSGNYEQYF; cdr3_nt: TGCGCCAGCACCGAGGGTGTTAGCGGAAACTACGAGCAGTACTTC
j_call: TRBJ2-1; cdr3_length: 13; v_call: TRBV9; clone_size: NA; d_call: NA; cdr3_aa: CASTTGVYNEQFF; cdr3_nt: TGTGCCAGCACAACGGGAGTCTACAATGAGCAGTTCTTC
j_call: TRBJ1-5; cdr3_length: 15; v_call: TRBV2; clone_size: few; d_call: NA; cdr3_aa: CASSEALWVNQPQHF; cdr3_nt: TGTGCCAGCAGTGAAGCGCTGTGGGTCAATCAGCCCCAGCATTTT
j_call: TRBJ2-1; cdr3_length: 17; v_call: TRBV5-6; clone_size: NA; d_call: NA; cdr3_aa: CASSLGYATGSYNEQFF; cdr3_nt: TGTGCCAGCAGCTTGGGTTATGCTACAGGCTCCTACAATGAGCAGTTCTTC
j_call: TRBJ2-7; cdr3_length: 14; v_call: TRBV10-3; clone_size: NA; d_call: TRBD1; cdr3_aa: CAISQSGTGTKQYF; cdr3_nt: TGTGCCATCAGTCAATCCGGGACAGGTACGAAGCAGTACTTC
j_call: TRBJ2-5; cdr3_length: 11; v_call: TRBV20-1; clone_size: NA; d_call: NA; cdr3_aa: CSARTSRTQYF; cdr3_nt: TGCAGTGCTAGAACATCGCGGACCCAGTACTTC
j_call: TRBJ1-2; cdr3_length: 14; v_call: TRBV6-1; clone_size: NA; d_call: NA; cdr3_aa: CASRSAGEVYGYTF; cdr3_nt: TGTGCCAGCAGAAGTGCCGGGGAAGTCTATGGCTACACCTTC
j_call: TRBJ1-5; cdr3_length: 14; v_call: TRBV6-6; clone_size: NA; d_call: NA; cdr3_aa: CASRRGGGSQPQHF; cdr3_nt: TGTGCCAGCAGAAGGGGGGGTGGTAGTCAGCCCCAGCATTTT
j_call: TRBJ2-2; cdr3_length: 16; v_call: TRBV4-1; clone_size: NA; d_call: TRBD2; cdr3_aa: CASSQGWASGKGELFF; cdr3_nt: TGCGCCAGCAGCCAAGGATGGGCCAGCGGGAAAGGGGAGCTGTTTTTT
j_call: TRBJ2-7; cdr3_length: 12; v_call: TRBV29-1; clone_size: NA; d_call: TRBD1; cdr3_aa: CSVDTGGYEQYF; cdr3_nt: TGCAGCGTTGATACAGGGGGCTACGAGCAGTACTTC
j_call: TRBJ1-3; cdr3_length: 14; v_call: TRBV6-5; clone_size: NA; d_call: NA; cdr3_aa: CASSGRSSGNTIYF; cdr3_nt: TGTGCCAGCAGTGGACGGAGCTCTGGAAACACCATATATTTT